Listed here are 22 T cell receptor beta chains from one sample, sequenced in a study of shared clonotypes between healthy human individuals. Clones were sequenced by immunoSEQ multiplex PCR, and TCRdb holds only the in-frame ones, with some missing. The table includes about 2.3 million clones, more than 85% detected once. Material: naive CD4+ T cells from PBMCs. Subset indicated: CD45RA+ positively selected. All receptors derive from a man between 18 and 29 years old in good health. Some clones in this sample may be carry-over from other donors' samples.

Note on this clone: The sample has other DNA sequences that encode this CDR3 too. This rearrangement joins TRBV2 to TRBJ2-7; the D is unclear. The CDR3 covers 11 residues. Germline V CDR1 and CDR2: SNHLY, FYNNEI. V lost 6 bases and J 0 bases, leaving 3 bases between the germline ends. This chain's CDR3 is CASRVSYEQYF. CDR3 bases: TGTGCCAGCAGAGTCTCCTACGAGCAGTACTTC.

This chain links TRBV5-4 with TRBJ2-2; D is tentatively TRBD1 or TRBD2 (5 bases each). The CDR3 spans 16 residues. V was shortened by 5 bases and J by 6 bases, with 20 bases between the two germline ends. Germline V CDR1 and CDR2: SGHNT, YYREEE (reference sequence). The CDR3 coding sequence is TGTGCCAGCAGTACAACAGGAGGAGGTGCGTCCGGGGAGCTGTTTTTT. This codes for CASSTTGGGASGELFF.

The CDR3 DNA reads as TGTGCCAGCAGCCCAGCGGGGGTGGGCTATGGCTACACCTTC. Protein sequence: CASSPAGVGYGYTF. The J gene is TRBJ1-2, the V gene TRBV27, with D tentatively TRBD1 (5 bases). CDR1 is MNHEY, CDR2 SMNVEV, per germline (reference sequence). This CDR3 has 14 amino acids. Trimming removed 6 bases at V and 4 bases at J, with 15 bases between.

The chain has TRBV5-1 and TRBJ2-1, with TRBD2 matching 7 bases. Germline V gene lookup returns CDR1 SGHRS and CDR2 YFSETQ. The J segment lost 0 bases and the V segment lost 4 bases, leaving 25 bases of the junction unmatched. This CDR3 is built from 22 residues. The DNA of the CDR3 is TGCGCCAGCAGCCCCATTGGAGCGGGAAGAACGTTAACAGGAAGCTCCTACAATGAGCAGTTCTTC. Translating it yields CASSPIGAGRTLTGSSYNEQFF.

The V call is TRBV6-6, the J call TRBJ1-1; D is unclear. This CDR3 is 14 amino acids long. Germline CDR1 MNHNY, CDR2 SVGAGI (reference sequence). Trimming took off 4 bases at V and 5 bases at J, with 14 bases between the two ends. CDR3 protein: CASSSLQGTTEAFF. CDR3 in DNA: TGTGCCAGCAGTTCCCTCCAAGGCACAACTGAAGCTTTCTTT.

The J gene is TRBJ2-5, the V gene TRBV5-1; 10 nucleotides match TRBD1. Germline values: CDR1 SGHRS, CDR2 YFSETQ. V lost 0 bases to trimming and J lost 6 bases; unmatched junction nucleotides: 8. This CDR3 contains 16 residues. The CDR3 loop is CASSLDGGTGVKTQYF. In DNA, the CDR3 is TGCGCCAGCAGCTTGGATGGCGGGACAGGGGTAAAGACCCAGTACTTC.

This chain connects TRBV7-2 to TRBJ2-7; TRBD2 is a possible D gene (6 bases). Deletions cut 10 bases from V and 6 bases from J, with 22 bases between. This CDR3 is built from 14 residues. CDR1 and CDR2 (germline): SGHTA, FQGNSA. The CDR3 sequence: CATLRAREKGEQYF. DNA of the CDR3: TGTGCCACACTCCGCGCACGGGAGAAAGGCGAGCAGTACTTC.

The chain employs TRBV28 and TRBJ1-3; TRBD1 matches 8 bases. After removal of 1 base from V and 2 bases from J, the junction contained 1 base not matched to a gene. In germline, CDR1 is MDHEN, CDR2 SYDVKM. This CDR3 is built from 15 residues. The CDR3 DNA sequence: TGTGCCAGCAGTTTATCAGGGGGCACTGGAAACACCATATATTTT. Translating it yields CASSLSGGTGNTIYF.

V usage is TRBV9 and J usage is TRBJ2-7, with 9 nucleotides matching TRBD1. There are 14 residues in the CDR3. The V segment lost 4 bases and the J segment 3 bases; nucleotides outside the gene matches: 5. Germline CDR1 is SGDLS and CDR2 is YYNGEE. The CDR3 sequence is CASSPRTGDYEQYF. Here the CDR3 DNA reads TGTGCCAGCAGCCCACGGACAGGGGACTACGAGCAGTACTTC.

This clone was picked up a small number of times. This chain uses TRBV5-1 with TRBJ1-1, with 8 bases that match TRBD1. Germline assignment: CDR1 SGHRS and CDR2 YFSETQ. This CDR3 region has 16 residues. The trim removed 2 bases at V and 3 bases at J, leaving 9 bases unmatched. CDR3 in DNA: TGCGCCAGCAGCTTTACGACAGGGGTCGAGTACACTGAAGCTTTCTTT. This translates into CASSFTTGVEYTEAFF.

The V gene is TRBV10-3, the J gene TRBJ2-7; D may be TRBD1 (5 bases). The CDR3 consists of 13 residues. CDR1 is ENHRY and CDR2 is SYGVKD in the germline V gene. V lost 4 bases, J lost 4 bases, and 11 bases lay in between. CDR3 amino acids: CAISGQNPYEQYF. In DNA form, the CDR3 reads TGTGCCATCAGTGGACAGAATCCTTACGAGCAGTACTTC.

J is TRBJ2-1 and V is TRBV7-3, with no clear D. This CDR3 comprises 14 residues. Trimming cost V 1 base and J 6 bases, with 10 bases left between them. CDR1 and CDR2 from the germline V gene are SGHTA and FQGTGA. The CDR3 region has the DNA TGTGCCAGCAGCTTAAATCGGGCATCCAATGAGCAGTTCTTC. It codes for CASSLNRASNEQFF.

The chain has TRBV6-6 and TRBJ2-5, with D possibly matching TRBD1 (5 bases). Germline V lookup: CDR1 MNHNY, CDR2 SVGAGI (reference sequence). The length of the CDR3 is 16 residues. V was pared by 7 bases and J by 7 bases, with 25 bases between. CDR3: CASIDSFSPKVGTQYF. The CDR3 DNA reads as TGTGCCAGCATCGACAGTTTTTCCCCGAAAGTTGGGACCCAGTACTTC.

This sequence joins TRBV9 and TRBJ2-3, with a weak D call TRBD2 (5 bases). Germline CDR1 SGDLS, CDR2 YYNGEE. The CDR3 is 11 residues long. Trimming removed 3 bases from V and 6 bases from J, with 5 bases in between. The CDR3 DNA is TGTGCCAGCAGCGGGAGGGATACGCAGTATTTT. As protein: CASSGRDTQYF.

V is TRBV7-8 and J is TRBJ1-1, with D unclear. CDR3 length: 15 residues. Germline V CDR1 and CDR2: SGHVS, FQNEAQ. Trimming cost V 5 bases and J 3 bases, with 16 bases left between them. This chain's CDR3 is CASSPRIRFDTEAFF. The CDR3 nucleotides are TGTGCCAGCAGCCCAAGGATAAGGTTCGACACTGAAGCTTTCTTT.

The V call is TRBV27, the J call TRBJ1-4; 11 bases line up with TRBD1. Losses at the gene ends were 6 bases for V and 2 bases for J; bases not matched to a gene: 8. CDR1 is MNHEY, CDR2 SMNVEV, per germline (reference sequence). The CDR3 covers 17 residues. The CDR3 region is CASRDRGRGMTNEKLFF. The CDR3 bases are TGTGCCAGCAGGGACAGGGGGCGCGGTATGACTAATGAAAAACTGTTTTTT. The entire variable domain, with the rest obtained from reference TRBV27 and TRBJ1-4, is as follows: EAQVTQNPRYLITVTGKKLTVTCSQNMNHEYMSWYRQDPGLGLRQIYYSMNVEVTDKGDVPEGYKVSRKEKRNFPLILESPSPNQTSLYFCASRDRGRGMTNEKLFFGSGTQLSVL.

The chain joins TRBV9 to TRBJ2-1; TRBD2 matches at 11 bases. V lost 3 bases to trimming and J lost 5 bases; unmatched junction nucleotides: 13. Germline V gives CDR1 SGDLS, CDR2 YYNGEE. This CDR3 spans 18 amino acids. The chain's CDR3 is CASSGHFRTSGGNNEQFF. CDR3 nucleotide sequence: TGTGCCAGCAGCGGGCATTTCCGAACTAGCGGGGGAAACAATGAGCAGTTCTTC.

The V and J genes are TRBV7-2 and TRBJ2-1; D might be TRBD1 (6 bases). CDR3 size: 14 residues. Germline V gene data show CDR1 as SGHTA and CDR2 as FQGNSA. V dropped 5 bases and J dropped 5 bases, with 13 bases sitting between them. This CDR3 reads CASSPAGVNNEQFF. CDR3 sequence (DNA): TGTGCCAGCAGCCCCGCAGGGGTGAACAATGAGCAGTTCTTC.

The chain links TRBV7-2 to TRBJ2-5; D is possibly TRBD2 (5 bases). The germline V gene has CDR1 SGHTA and CDR2 FQGNSA. The CDR3 is 15 amino acids. The V end was cut by 6 bases, the J end by 5 bases, with 19 bases between. The CDR3, as DNA: TGTGCCAGCAGGCGGAGCGGAGGTTCGGTGGAGACCCAGTACTTC. Translating gives CASRRSGGSVETQYF.

The chain recombines TRBV10-3 with TRBJ2-7; D is possibly TRBD2 (5 bases). Germline V gene sequence: CDR1 ENHRY, CDR2 SYGVKD. The V gene lost 3 bases and the J gene lost 5 bases, with 14 bases spanning the gap. This CDR3 region has 14 residues. The CDR3 reads CAISDRGAGNEQYF. CDR3 in DNA: TGTGCCATCAGTGATCGGGGAGCAGGAAACGAGCAGTACTTC.

The V call is TRBV28, the J call TRBJ2-7; 9 bases are a match to TRBD2. Germline loops: CDR1 MDHEN, CDR2 SYDVKM. The length of the CDR3 is 15 residues. V lost 1 base and J lost 3; bases outside the gene matches: 4. In DNA, the CDR3 is TGTGCCAGCAGTTTATTCGGACTAGCGAACTACGAGCAGTACTTC. It encodes CASSLFGLANYEQYF.

The chain joins TRBV28 to TRBJ2-7; 8 bases line up with TRBD1. Germline CDR1 and CDR2: MDHEN and SYDVKM. The V and J ends lost 8 bases and 3 bases, in that order; junction bases with no gene match: 12. The CDR3 has 15 amino acids. The CDR3, as DNA: TGTGCCAGCGGATCCTATACAGGGGGGTTCTACGAGCAGTACTTC. It specifies CASGSYTGGFYEQYF.